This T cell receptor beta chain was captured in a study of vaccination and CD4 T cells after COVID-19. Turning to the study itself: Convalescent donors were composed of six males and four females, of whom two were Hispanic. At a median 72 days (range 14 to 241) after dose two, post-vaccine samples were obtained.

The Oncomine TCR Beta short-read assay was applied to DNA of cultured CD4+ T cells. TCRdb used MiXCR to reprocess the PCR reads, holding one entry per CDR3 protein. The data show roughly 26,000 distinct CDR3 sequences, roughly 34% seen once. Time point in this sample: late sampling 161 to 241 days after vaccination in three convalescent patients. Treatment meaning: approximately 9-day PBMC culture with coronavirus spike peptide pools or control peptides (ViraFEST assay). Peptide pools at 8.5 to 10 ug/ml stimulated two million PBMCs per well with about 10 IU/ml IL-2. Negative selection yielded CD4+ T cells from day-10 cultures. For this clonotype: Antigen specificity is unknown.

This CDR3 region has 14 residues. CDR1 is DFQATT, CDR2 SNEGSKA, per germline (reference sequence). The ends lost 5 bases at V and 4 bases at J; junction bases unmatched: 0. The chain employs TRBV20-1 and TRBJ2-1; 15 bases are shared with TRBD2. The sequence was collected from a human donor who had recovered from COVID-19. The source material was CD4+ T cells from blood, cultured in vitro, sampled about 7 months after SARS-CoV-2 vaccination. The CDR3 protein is CSAGTSGRYNEQFF. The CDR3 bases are TGCAGTGCTGGGACTAGCGGGAGGTACAATGAGCAGTTCTTC.